This T cell receptor beta chain was captured in a study of blood T cell repertoires in COVID-19. The wider study: COVID-19 samples collected from the United States, Italy and Spain covered acute and convalescent phases. PBMCs, B-cell-depleted T cells, or T cells provided the cDNA or gDNA that made up the material.

In the authors' workflow: Amplification of reference gene primers was used by the study to estimate nucleated cell counts. Method: immunoSEQ multiplex PCR; TCRdb's copy keeps in-frame clones and lacks some. V, J and clone size are taken as reported in that table, and D and trimming were inferred from the DNA itself. This table has fewer than 300,000 clones, 85% to 90% appearing once. From germline, CDR1 is MNHNS and CDR2 SASEGT. V lost 2 bases, J lost 11 bases, and 8 bases stayed unmatched. The CDR3 is 13 amino acids. Those enrolled in Seattle joined during active infection and were followed longitudinally afterward.

The TCR sequence derives from a man aged 45-65 years with COVID-19, enrolled during active disease. Material for sequencing was peripheral blood. The chain couples TRBV6-1 to TRBJ1-1, with 7 positions matching TRBD1. CDR3 DNA sequence: TGTGCCAGCAGTGAAACCCTACAGGGGACGGCTTTCTTT. The encoded protein is CASSETLQGTAFF.